The clone carrying this T cell receptor beta chain was counted between two and nine times. Germline loops: CDR1 SQVTM, CDR2 ANQGSEA. Deletions cut 5 bases from V and 6 bases from J, with 23 bases between. The CDR3 loop spans 16 amino acids. This sample was included in a study of T cell repertoires in cytomegalovirus infection. TCRdb re-called the reads with MiXCR, one entry per CDR3 protein. The sample has some 300,000 distinct CDR3 sequences, roughly a tenth seen once; the top ten hold around 2.5%. The rearrangement joins TRBV29-1 to TRBJ2-1; a possible D gene is TRBD1 (6 bases). Sequencing was performed on PBMCs. The sequence was obtained from a human donor in good health (CMV status not recorded). Some clones in this sample may be carry-over from other donors' samples. The CDR3 region is CSVPPKGVGSGNEQFF. CDR3 DNA sequence: TGCAGCGTTCCCCCGAAGGGGGTTGGGTCGGGCAATGAGCAGTTCTTC.